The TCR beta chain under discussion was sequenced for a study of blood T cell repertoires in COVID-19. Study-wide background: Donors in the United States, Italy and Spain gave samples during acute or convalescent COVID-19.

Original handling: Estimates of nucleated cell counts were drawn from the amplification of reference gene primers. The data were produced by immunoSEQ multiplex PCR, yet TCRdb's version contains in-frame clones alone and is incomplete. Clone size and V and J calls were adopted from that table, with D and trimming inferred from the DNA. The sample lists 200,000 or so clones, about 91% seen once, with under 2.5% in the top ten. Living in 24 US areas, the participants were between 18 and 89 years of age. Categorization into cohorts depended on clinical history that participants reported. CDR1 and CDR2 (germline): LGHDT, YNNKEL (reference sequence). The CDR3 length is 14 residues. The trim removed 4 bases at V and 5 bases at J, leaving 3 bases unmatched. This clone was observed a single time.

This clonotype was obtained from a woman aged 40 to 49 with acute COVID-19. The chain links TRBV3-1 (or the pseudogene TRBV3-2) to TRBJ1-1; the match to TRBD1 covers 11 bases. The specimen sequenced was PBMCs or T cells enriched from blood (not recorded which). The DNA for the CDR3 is TGTGCCAGCAGCCCCTGGGACAGGGGGACTGAAGCTTTCTTT. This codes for CASSPWDRGTEAFF.